The 23 T cell receptor beta chains reported below all come from one sample, sequenced in a study of long-term antiretroviral therapy in people with HIV. A v3.0 immunoSEQ assay was performed at survey level. TCRdb's table, derived via immunoSEQ multiplex PCR, lists solely in-frame clones and lacks some. The sample records about 39,000 clones, roughly 82% being singletons. The sequenced sample was unsorted PBMCs, obtained 0.6 years after starting antiretroviral therapy. The receptor source for this set is a man younger than 30 with HIV.

The chain is built from TRBV4-3 and TRBJ1-4; D not certain. The CDR3 has 18 amino acids. Per germline, CDR1 LGHNA and CDR2 YSLEER. Deletions cut 0 bases from V and 0 bases from J, with 14 bases between. CDR3 bases: TGCGCCAGCAGCCAAGAGTGGGCAGAACTAGCAACTAATGAAAAACTGTTTTTT. It translates to CASSQEWAELATNEKLFF.

The chain has TRBV18 and TRBJ1-1; the D gene is possibly TRBD1 (5 bases). V lost 6 bases to trimming and J lost 5 bases, with 16 bases between them. This CDR3 has 14 residues. Germline lookup yields CDR1 KGHSH and CDR2 LQKENI. The CDR3: CASSPRGVETEAFF. The CDR3 nucleotides read TGTGCCAGCTCCCCGAGAGGGGTCGAGACTGAAGCTTTCTTT.

The chain employs TRBV6-6 and TRBJ2-3; possible D gene TRBD1, 5 bases. The CDR3 runs 14 residues. The germline V gene has CDR1 MNHNY and CDR2 SVGAGI (reference sequence). Trimming took off 6 bases at V and 2 bases at J, with 12 bases between the two ends. The CDR3, as DNA: TGTGCCAGCAGACCGCGTGGGGCCACAGATACGCAGTATTTT. Encoded protein: CASRPRGATDTQYF.

The chain couples TRBV7-2 to TRBJ1-1; 10 positions match TRBD1. Germline V gives CDR1 SGHTA, CDR2 FQGNSA. V shed 8 bases, J shed 0 bases, and the junction held 6 bases outside the gene matches. This CDR3 has 15 amino acids. CDR3 amino acids: CASSGTGVMNTEAFF. The DNA of the CDR3 is TGTGCCAGCTCCGGGACAGGGGTCATGAACACTGAAGCTTTCTTT.

The chain links TRBV6-1 to TRBJ2-3; D remains unclear. V lost 3 bases and J 2 bases, leaving 6 bases between the germline ends. Germline V gene sequence: CDR1 MNHNS, CDR2 SASEGT. This CDR3 contains 13 residues. The CDR3 DNA follows: TGTGCCAGCAGTGAGGAGAACACAGATACGCAGTATTTT. Residues: CASSEENTDTQYF.

The rearrangement joins TRBV18 to TRBJ1-1, with D possibly being TRBD1 (5 bases). CDR1 is KGHSH, CDR2 LQKENI, per germline. The ends were cut back, 6 bases at V and 0 bases at J, with 20 bases in the middle. The CDR3 length is 17 residues. CDR3 DNA: TGTGCCAGCTCCCCTGGACATTACTGGGTGGTGAACACTGAAGCTTTCTTT. Protein: CASSPGHYWVVNTEAFF.

The rearrangement uses TRBV29-1 and TRBJ1-2; no clear D. The germline V gene encodes CDR1 SQVTM and CDR2 ANQGSEA. V was trimmed by 0 bases and J by 2 bases, leaving 13 bases between them. The CDR3 consists of 15 residues. The CDR3 sequence: CSVEEVGPRNYGYTF. The CDR3 nucleotides read TGCAGCGTTGAAGAGGTAGGGCCTAGAAACTATGGCTACACCTTC.

CDR3 sequence reads: CASSVGPNTGELFF. For the CDR3, the DNA is TGTGCCAGTAGTGTGGGACCGAACACCGGGGAGCTGTTTTTT. This chain connects TRBV19 to TRBJ2-2; perhaps D is TRBD1 or TRBD2 (5 bases each). V was shortened by 5 bases and J by 0 bases, with 7 bases between the two germline ends. The CDR3 runs 14 residues. Germline assignment: CDR1 LNHDA and CDR2 SQIVND (reference sequence).

The chain uses TRBV28 and TRBJ2-1; 12 bases are a match to TRBD2. The CDR3 has 16 amino acids. Germline CDR1 and CDR2: MDHEN and SYDVKM. Trimming cost V 5 bases and J 9 bases; bases outside gene matches: 11. The CDR3 is CASSPPSGRAFREQFF. The CDR3 coding sequence is TGTGCCAGCAGTCCGCCTAGCGGGAGGGCCTTTCGTGAGCAGTTCTTC. The whole variable domain, filled in from reference TRBV28 and TRBJ2-1, reads DVKVTQSSRYLVKRTGEKVFLECVQDMDHENMFWYRQDPGLGLRLIYFSYDVKMKEKGDIPEGYSVSREKKERFSLILESASTNQTSMYLCASSPPSGRAFREQFFGPGTRLTVL.

V is TRBV10-3 and J is TRBJ2-3; the D gene is possibly TRBD2 (6 bases). There are 14 residues in the CDR3. Trimming took 10 bases from V and 2 from J, leaving 16 bases between them. Germline CDR1 and CDR2: ENHRY and SYGVKD. The CDR3 here is CATSSGLITDTQYF. The CDR3 DNA reads TGTGCCACCTCCTCGGGACTTATCACAGATACGCAGTATTTT.

In this sample, this clone turned up a few times. The chain has TRBV7-9 and TRBJ1-2; a possible D gene is TRBD1 (6 bases). Deletions cut 0 bases from V and 4 bases from J, with 12 bases between. Germline CDR1 is SEHNR and CDR2 is FQNEAQ (reference sequence). The CDR3 has 15 amino acids. CDR3 DNA: TGTGCCAGCAGCTTAGCCACCGGGACACCCTATGGCTACACCTTC. Translation: CASSLATGTPYGYTF. Looking up the rest from reference TRBV7-9 and TRBJ1-2 gives the full variable domain: DTGVSQNPRHKITKRGQNVTFRCDPISEHNRLYWYRQTLGQGPEFLTYFQNEAQLEKSRLLSDRFSAERPKGSFSTLEIQRTEQGDSAMYLCASSLATGTPYGYTFGSGTRLTVV.

V usage is TRBV10-3 and J usage is TRBJ2-1; 11 bases are a match to TRBD2. CDR1 is ENHRY, CDR2 SYGVKD, per germline. The V and J ends lost 3 bases and 7 bases, in that order; junction bases with no gene match: 11. The CDR3 has 17 amino acids. CDR3 protein: CAISEALAGGPGNEQFF. The CDR3 DNA is TGTGCCATCAGTGAAGCCTTAGCGGGAGGGCCGGGTAATGAGCAGTTCTTC.

V gene TRBV7-9 combines with J gene TRBJ1-6; 10 positions agree with TRBD1. There are 16 residues in the CDR3. The ends lost 2 bases at V and 10 bases at J; junction bases unmatched: 8. Germline-derived CDR1 and CDR2 are SEHNR and FQNEAQ (reference sequence). This CDR3 is CASSLTTGTGVSPLHF. CDR3 nucleotides: TGTGCCAGCAGCTTAACTACCGGGACAGGGGTGTCACCCCTCCACTTT.

The chain carries TRBV15 and TRBJ1-2; 9 bases align to TRBD1. The ends lost 0 bases at V and 7 bases at J; junction bases unmatched: 6. In germline, CDR1 is LNHNV, CDR2 YYDKDF (reference sequence). The CDR3 consists of 15 residues. In nucleotides, the CDR3 is TGTGCCACCAGCAGAGACCCACAGGGGGCGGGTGGCTACACCTTC. Translated: CATSRDPQGAGGYTF.

The rearrangement links TRBV7-9 to TRBJ2-3, with D possibly TRBD2 on 5 matching bases. V lost 5 bases, J lost 0 bases, and 15 bases lay in between. From germline, CDR1 is SEHNR and CDR2 FQNEAQ (reference sequence). There are 16 residues in the CDR3. CDR3 sequence: CASSPPGASSTDTQYF. CDR3 DNA sequence: TGTGCCAGCAGCCCACCCGGCGCTAGCAGCACAGATACGCAGTATTTT.

The chain links TRBV6-6 to TRBJ2-3, with 8 bases fitting TRBD2. This CDR3 is built from 15 residues. Germline CDR1 MNHNY, CDR2 SVGAGI (reference sequence). V trimming: 6 bases; J trimming: 2 bases; junction bases outside the gene matches: 7. The CDR3 protein is CASSIRGGLTDTQYF. The CDR3 DNA follows: TGTGCCAGCAGCATCCGGGGGGGTCTCACAGATACGCAGTATTTT.

The CDR3 nucleotides read TGTGCCAGCAGTGTCCCCTATCCCTTGGACAGGGAGGATGAAAAACTGTTTTTT. As protein: CASSVPYPLDREDEKLFF. V usage is TRBV28 and J usage is TRBJ1-4; 8 bases are a match to TRBD1. The CDR3 has 18 residues. After removal of 5 bases from V and 6 bases from J, the junction contained 17 bases not matched to a gene. In germline, CDR1 is MDHEN, CDR2 SYDVKM. Full variable domain (remainder filled in from reference TRBV28 and TRBJ1-4): DVKVTQSSRYLVKRTGEKVFLECVQDMDHENMFWYRQDPGLGLRLIYFSYDVKMKEKGDIPEGYSVSREKKERFSLILESASTNQTSMYLCASSVPYPLDREDEKLFFGSGTQLSVL.

The rearrangement uses TRBV5-6 and TRBJ1-5, with TRBD1 as a possible D gene (5 bases). CDR1 SGHDT and CDR2 YYEEEE come from the germline V gene. The CDR3 extends over 15 amino acids. V dropped 0 bases and J dropped 6 bases, with 13 bases sitting between them. The CDR3: CASSLAGPGGQPQHF. For the CDR3, the DNA is TGTGCCAGCAGCTTGGCCGGGCCCGGGGGTCAGCCCCAGCATTTT.

The chain couples TRBV18 to TRBJ2-2, with D maybe TRBD1 (6 bases). The V gene's germline CDR1 is KGHSH and CDR2 LQKENI. This CDR3 has 15 amino acids. V dropped 1 base and J dropped 8 bases, with 14 bases sitting between them. As DNA, the CDR3 is TGTGCCAGCTCACCACAGTTACAGGGTCCTGGGGAGCTGTTTTTT. Protein: CASSPQLQGPGELFF.

V and J are TRBV4-3 and TRBJ1-1, with D unclear. Germline lookup yields CDR1 LGHNA and CDR2 YSLEER. The CDR3 covers 13 residues. Trimming cost V 1 base and J 11 bases, with 14 bases left between them. For the CDR3, the DNA is TGCGCCAGCAGCCAAGGGGAGGAGGCCAATGCTTTCTTT. This translates into CASSQGEEANAFF.

CDR3 loop: CASSYTQGLAGELFF. In nucleotides, the CDR3 is TGTGCCAGCAGTTACACCCAAGGGTTAGCCGGGGAGCTGTTTTTT. The genes are TRBV6-5 and TRBJ2-2; D uncertain. V lost 2 bases, J lost 6 bases, and 13 bases lay in between. The CDR3 is 15 residues long. The V gene's germline CDR1 is MNHEY and CDR2 SVGAGI.

This clone showed up just a few times. This rearrangement joins TRBV7-8 to TRBJ2-1; 16 bases line up with TRBD2. This CDR3 is 20 amino acids long. Unmatched junction bases numbered 14, after V lost 2 bases and J lost 7 bases. The germline V gene encodes CDR1 SGHVS and CDR2 FQNEAQ. As DNA, the CDR3 is TGTGCCAGCAGCTTATACGTCGGGACTAGCGGGAGGGAAGGTATAAATGAGCAGTTCTTC. It specifies CASSLYVGTSGREGINEQFF.

J is TRBJ2-3 and V is TRBV7-2; 10 nucleotides line up with TRBD2. From germline, CDR1 is SGHTA and CDR2 FQGNSA. V shed 0 bases and J 1 base; nucleotides not matched to a gene: 7. The CDR3 runs 18 residues. DNA for the CDR3: TGTGCCAGCAGCTTAGCGGCTAGCGGGAGTATGGGCACAGATACGCAGTATTTT. Its translation: CASSLAASGSMGTDTQYF.